The 3 T cell receptor beta chains in this list originate from one sample, sequenced in a study of cytomegalovirus exposure and HLA in healthy donors. Primers: 60 Vbeta forward and 13 Jbeta reverse. TCRdb's table, derived via immunoSEQ multiplex PCR, lists solely in-frame clones and lacks some. The table lists about 190,000 clones, just under 75% of them singletons. The sample was PBMCs. The receptors were sampled from a man aged 30 to 45 in good health and CMV-seropositive.

In its sample, this clone was seen a few times. The rearrangement links TRBV5-1 to TRBJ2-7, with D tentatively TRBD1 (5 bases). The CDR3 runs to 15 residues. The ends were cut back, 4 bases at V and 4 bases at J, with 18 bases in the middle. Looked up from germline, CDR1 is SGHRS and CDR2 is YFSETQ. CDR3 sequence reads: CASSPDTLWVYEQYF. For the CDR3, the DNA is TGCGCCAGCAGCCCGGACACCCTTTGGGTTTACGAGCAGTACTTC.

The chain employs TRBV13 and TRBJ1-2, with D uncertain. Germline V gene sequence: CDR1 PRHDT, CDR2 FYEKMQ (reference sequence). The CDR3 has 16 amino acids. The ends were cut back, 0 bases at V and 8 bases at J, with 19 bases in the middle. CDR3 nucleotides: TGTGCCAGCAGCTTAGGAGCGCGACCGCGCTTTGTCGGCTACACCTTC. It translates to CASSLGARPRFVGYTF. Filled out from reference TRBV13 and TRBJ1-2, the complete variable domain reads AAGVIQSPRHLIKEKRETATLKCYPIPRHDTVYWYQQGPGQDPQFLISFYEKMQSDKGSIPDRFSAQQFSDYHSELNMSSLELGDSALYFCASSLGARPRFVGYTFGSGTRLTVV.

This clone was detected a few times. This chain uses TRBV12-5 with TRBJ2-2, with 7 nucleotides matching TRBD1. The CDR3 has 16 amino acids. The germline gives CDR1 LGHNT, CDR2 FRNRAP. V shed 0 bases and J 4 bases; nucleotides not matched to a gene: 5. The CDR3 here is CASGLVQGQFTGELFF. The CDR3, as DNA: TGTGCTAGTGGTTTGGTACAGGGACAGTTCACCGGGGAGCTGTTTTTT.